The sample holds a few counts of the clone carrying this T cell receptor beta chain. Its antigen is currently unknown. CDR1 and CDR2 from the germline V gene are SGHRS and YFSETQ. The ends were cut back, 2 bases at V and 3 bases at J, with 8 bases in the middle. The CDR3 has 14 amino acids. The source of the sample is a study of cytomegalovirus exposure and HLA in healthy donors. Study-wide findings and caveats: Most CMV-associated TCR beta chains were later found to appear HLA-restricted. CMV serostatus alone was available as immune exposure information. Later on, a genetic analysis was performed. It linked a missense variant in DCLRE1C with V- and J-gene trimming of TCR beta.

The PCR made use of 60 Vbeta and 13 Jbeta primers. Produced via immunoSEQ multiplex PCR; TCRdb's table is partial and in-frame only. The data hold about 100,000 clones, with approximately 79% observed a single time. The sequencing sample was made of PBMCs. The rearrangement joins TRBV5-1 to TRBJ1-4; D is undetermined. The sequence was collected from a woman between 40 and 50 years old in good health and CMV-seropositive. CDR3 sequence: CASSFGGSNEKLFF. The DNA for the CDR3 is TGCGCCAGCAGCTTTGGCGGGTCTAATGAAAAACTGTTTTTT. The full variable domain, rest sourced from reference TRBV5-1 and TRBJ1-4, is KAGVTQTPRYLIKTRGQQVTLSCSPISGHRSVSWYQQTPGQGLQFLFEYFSETQRNKGNFPGRFSGRQFSNSRSEMNVSTLELGDSALYLCASSFGGSNEKLFFGSGTQLSVL.